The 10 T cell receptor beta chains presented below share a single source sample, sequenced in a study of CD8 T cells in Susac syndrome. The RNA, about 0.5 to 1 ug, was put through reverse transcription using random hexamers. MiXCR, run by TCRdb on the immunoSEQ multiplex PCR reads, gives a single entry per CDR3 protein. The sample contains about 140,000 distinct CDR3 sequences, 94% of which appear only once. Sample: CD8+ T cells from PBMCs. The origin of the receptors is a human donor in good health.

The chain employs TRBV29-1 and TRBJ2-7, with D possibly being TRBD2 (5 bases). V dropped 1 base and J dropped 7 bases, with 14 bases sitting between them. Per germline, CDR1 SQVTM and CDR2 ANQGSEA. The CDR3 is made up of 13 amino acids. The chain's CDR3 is CSVEVGSLREQYF. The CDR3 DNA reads TGCAGCGTTGAAGTAGGGAGTTTGCGGGAGCAGTACTTC.

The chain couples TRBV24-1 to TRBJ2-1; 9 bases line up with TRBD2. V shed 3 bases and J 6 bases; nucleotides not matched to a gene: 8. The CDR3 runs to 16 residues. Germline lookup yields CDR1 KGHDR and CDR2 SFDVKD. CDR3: CATSDPFGTSRNEQFF. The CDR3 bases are TGTGCCACCAGTGATCCCTTCGGGACTAGCCGCAATGAGCAGTTCTTC.

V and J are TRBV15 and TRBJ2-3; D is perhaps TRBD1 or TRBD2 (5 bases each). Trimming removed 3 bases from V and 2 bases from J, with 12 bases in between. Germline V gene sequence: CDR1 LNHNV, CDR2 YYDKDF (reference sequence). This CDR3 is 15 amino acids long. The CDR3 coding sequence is TGTGCCACCAGCAGGGGGGTGGCAGACACAGATACGCAGTATTTT. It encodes CATSRGVADTDTQYF.

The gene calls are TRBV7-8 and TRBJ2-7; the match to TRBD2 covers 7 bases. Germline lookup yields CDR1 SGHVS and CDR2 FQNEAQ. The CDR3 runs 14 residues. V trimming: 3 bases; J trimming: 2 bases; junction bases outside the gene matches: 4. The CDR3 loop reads CASSFGRPAYEQYF. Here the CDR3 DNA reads TGTGCCAGCAGCTTCGGGAGGCCCGCCTACGAGCAGTACTTC. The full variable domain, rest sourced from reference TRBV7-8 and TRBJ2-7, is GAGVSQSPRYKVAKRGQDVALRCDPISGHVSLFWYQQALGQGPEFLTYFQNEAQLDKSGLPSDRFFAERPEGSVSTLKIQRTQQEDSAVYLCASSFGRPAYEQYFGPGTRLTVT.

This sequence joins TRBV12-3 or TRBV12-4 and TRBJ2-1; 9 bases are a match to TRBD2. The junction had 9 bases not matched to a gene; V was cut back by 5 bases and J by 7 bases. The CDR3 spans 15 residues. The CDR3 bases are TGTGCCAGCAGTCCTCTTGCGGGAGGGACGAATGAGCAGTTCTTC. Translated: CASSPLAGGTNEQFF.

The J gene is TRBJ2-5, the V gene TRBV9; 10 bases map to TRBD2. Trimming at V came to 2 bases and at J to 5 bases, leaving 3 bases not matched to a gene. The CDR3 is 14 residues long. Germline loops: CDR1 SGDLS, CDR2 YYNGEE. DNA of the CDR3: TGTGCCAGCAGCGTGAAGGGACTAGCGGAGACCCAGTACTTC. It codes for CASSVKGLAETQYF.

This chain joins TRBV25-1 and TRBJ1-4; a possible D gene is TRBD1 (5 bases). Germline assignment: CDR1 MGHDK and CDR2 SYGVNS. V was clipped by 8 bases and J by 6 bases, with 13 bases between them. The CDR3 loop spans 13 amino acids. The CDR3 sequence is CASQDILHEKLFF. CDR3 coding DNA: TGTGCCAGCCAGGACATATTGCATGAAAAACTGTTTTTT.

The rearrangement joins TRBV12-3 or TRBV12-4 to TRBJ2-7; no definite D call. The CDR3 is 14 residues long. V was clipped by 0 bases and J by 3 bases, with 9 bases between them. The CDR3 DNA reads TGTGCCAGCAGTTTAGCTGTCAGCCTCTACGAGCAGTACTTC. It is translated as CASSLAVSLYEQYF.

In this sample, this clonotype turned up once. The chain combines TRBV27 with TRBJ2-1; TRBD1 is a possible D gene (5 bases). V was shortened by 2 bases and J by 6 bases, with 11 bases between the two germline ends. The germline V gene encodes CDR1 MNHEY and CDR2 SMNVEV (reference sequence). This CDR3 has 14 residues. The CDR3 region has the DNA TGTGCCAGCAGTTTAATCGACAGTCTCAATGAGCAGTTCTTC. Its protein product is CASSLIDSLNEQFF.

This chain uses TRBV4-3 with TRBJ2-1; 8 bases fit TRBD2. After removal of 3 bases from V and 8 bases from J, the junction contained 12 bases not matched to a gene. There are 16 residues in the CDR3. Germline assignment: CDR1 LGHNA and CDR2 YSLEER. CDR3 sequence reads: CASSHTAGLEGHEQFF. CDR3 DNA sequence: TGCGCCAGCAGCCATACCGCGGGACTAGAGGGCCATGAGCAGTTCTTC.